This T cell receptor (beta chain) is drawn from a study of blood T cell repertoires in COVID-19. Study overall: PBMCs, B-cell-depleted T cells, or T cells were the source of the cDNA or gDNA that made up the material.

Original data processing: For nucleated cells, counts were estimated from reference gene primer amplification. Only in-frame clones appear in the TCRdb table, and some are missing; sequencing was by immunoSEQ multiplex PCR. That table gives V, J and clone size, and the DNA gave D and trimming. The sample shows approximately 70,000 clones, 91% of them seen only once. The germline gives CDR1 WNHNN, CDR2 SYGVQD (reference sequence). The CDR3 is 16 amino acids. Losses at the gene ends were 0 bases for V and 6 bases for J; bases not matched to a gene: 4. Sequenced: peripheral blood. This chain connects TRBV10-1 to TRBJ2-1; 11 positions agree with TRBD2. This receptor was taken from a human donor with active COVID-19. The donor label of this sample is uncertain. This CDR3 is CASSESGLAGGNEQFF. Here the CDR3 DNA reads TGCGCCAGCAGTGAGTCAGGGCTAGCGGGAGGCAATGAGCAGTTCTTC.